Sequencing of this T cell receptor (beta chain) was carried out in a study of Ad26.COV2.S vaccination and SARS-CoV-2 variants. Assay: immunoSEQ multiplex PCR; the TCRdb copy retains only in-frame clones and omits some. The table lists about 350,000 clones, just over 90% of them singletons. Germline V gene lookup returns CDR1 LNHDA and CDR2 SQIVND (reference sequence). V lost 3 bases, J lost 1 base, and 13 bases lay in between. The CDR3 has 16 amino acids. Study-wide results and caveats: Responses of spike-specific T cells (both CD8+ and CD4+) reportedly showed substantial breadth after vaccination.

This clone was counted between two and nine times. What it binds is not known. The specimen comprised peripheral blood, sampled after recovery from COVID-19. J is TRBJ1-3 and V is TRBV19; unclear D gene. The source of this sequence is a human donor who had recovered from COVID-19. The CDR3 reads CASSIPRGWSGNTIYF. CDR3 nucleotides: TGTGCCAGTAGTATCCCTCGCGGATGGTCTGGAAACACCATATATTTT. Supplemented by reference TRBV19 and TRBJ1-3, the full variable domain reads DGGITQSPKYLFRKEGQNVTLSCEQNLNHDAMYWYRQDPGQGLRLIYYSQIVNDFQKGDIAEGYSVSREKKESFPLTVTSAQKNPTAFYLCASSIPRGWSGNTIYFGEGSWLTVV.